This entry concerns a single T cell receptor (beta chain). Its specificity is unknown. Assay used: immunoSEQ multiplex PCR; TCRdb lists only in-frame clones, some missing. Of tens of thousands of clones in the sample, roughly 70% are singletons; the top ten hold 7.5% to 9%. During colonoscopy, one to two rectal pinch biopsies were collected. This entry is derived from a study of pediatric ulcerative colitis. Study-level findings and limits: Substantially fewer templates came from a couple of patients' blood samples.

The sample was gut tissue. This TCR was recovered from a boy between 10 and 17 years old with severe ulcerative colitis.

The CDR3 loop is CASSLAGQGRSYEQYF. The DNA for the CDR3 is TGTGCCAGCAGCTTGGCTGGACAGGGGAGATCCTACGAGCAGTACTTC. The chain employs TRBV5-4 and TRBJ2-7; 9 bases agree with TRBD1. V shed 0 bases and J 1 base; nucleotides not matched to a gene: 5. Germline-derived CDR1 and CDR2 are SGHNT and YYREEE (reference sequence). This CDR3 is 16 amino acids long.